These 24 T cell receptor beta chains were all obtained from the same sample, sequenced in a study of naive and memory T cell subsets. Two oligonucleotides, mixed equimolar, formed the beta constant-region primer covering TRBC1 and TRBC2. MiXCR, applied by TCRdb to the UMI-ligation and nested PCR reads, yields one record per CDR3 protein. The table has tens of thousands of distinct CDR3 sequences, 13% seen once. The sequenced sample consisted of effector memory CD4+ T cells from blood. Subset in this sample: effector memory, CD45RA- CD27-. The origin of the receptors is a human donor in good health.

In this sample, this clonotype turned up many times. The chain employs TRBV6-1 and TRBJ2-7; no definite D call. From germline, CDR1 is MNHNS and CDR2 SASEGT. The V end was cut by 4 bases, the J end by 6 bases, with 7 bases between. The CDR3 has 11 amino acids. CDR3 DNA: TGTGCCAGCAGTGGCCAAAGCGAGCAGTACTTC. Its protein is CASSGQSEQYF.

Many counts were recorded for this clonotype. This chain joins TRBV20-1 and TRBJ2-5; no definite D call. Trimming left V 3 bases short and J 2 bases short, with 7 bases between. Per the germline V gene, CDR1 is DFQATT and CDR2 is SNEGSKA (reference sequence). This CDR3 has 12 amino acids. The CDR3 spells CSASPRQETQYF. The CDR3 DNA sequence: TGCAGTGCTAGTCCCAGACAAGAGACCCAGTACTTC.

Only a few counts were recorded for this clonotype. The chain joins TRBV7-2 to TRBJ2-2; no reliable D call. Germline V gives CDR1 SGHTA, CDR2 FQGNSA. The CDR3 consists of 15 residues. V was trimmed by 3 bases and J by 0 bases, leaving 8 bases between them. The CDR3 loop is CASSFYRSNTGELFF. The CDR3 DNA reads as TGTGCCAGCAGCTTCTACCGGTCGAACACCGGGGAGCTGTTTTTT.

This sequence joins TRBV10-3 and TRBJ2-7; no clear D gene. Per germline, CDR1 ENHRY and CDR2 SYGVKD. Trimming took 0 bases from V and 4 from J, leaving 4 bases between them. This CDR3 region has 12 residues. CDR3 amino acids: CAISESGYEQYF. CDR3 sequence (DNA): TGTGCCATCAGTGAGTCAGGGTACGAGCAGTACTTC.

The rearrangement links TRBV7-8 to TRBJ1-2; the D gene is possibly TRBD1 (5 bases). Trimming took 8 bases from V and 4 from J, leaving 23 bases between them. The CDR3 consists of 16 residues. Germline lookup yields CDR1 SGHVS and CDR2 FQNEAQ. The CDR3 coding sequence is TGTGCCAGCGGGACCGGAAGGCAGGACAACCTCTATGGCTACACCTTC. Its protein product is CASGTGRQDNLYGYTF.

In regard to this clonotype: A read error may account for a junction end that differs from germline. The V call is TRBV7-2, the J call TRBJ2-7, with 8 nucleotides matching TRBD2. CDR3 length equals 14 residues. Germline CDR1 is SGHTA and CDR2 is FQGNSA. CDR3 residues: CASSIAGNSYEQYF. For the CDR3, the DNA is TGTGCCAGCAGCATAGCGGGGAACTCCTACGAGCAGTACTTC.

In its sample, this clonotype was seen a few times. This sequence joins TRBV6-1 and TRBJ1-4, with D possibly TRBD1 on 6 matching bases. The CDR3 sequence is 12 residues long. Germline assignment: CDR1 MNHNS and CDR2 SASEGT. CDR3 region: CATRGAGEKLFF. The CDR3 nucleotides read TGTGCAACGAGGGGGGCGGGTGAAAAACTGTTTTTT.

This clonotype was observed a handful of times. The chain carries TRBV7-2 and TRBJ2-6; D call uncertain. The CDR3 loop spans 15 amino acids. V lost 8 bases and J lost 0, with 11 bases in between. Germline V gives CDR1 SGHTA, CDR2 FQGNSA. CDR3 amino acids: CASEGLNSGANVLTF. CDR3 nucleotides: TGTGCCAGCGAAGGTCTGAACTCTGGGGCCAACGTCCTGACTTTC.

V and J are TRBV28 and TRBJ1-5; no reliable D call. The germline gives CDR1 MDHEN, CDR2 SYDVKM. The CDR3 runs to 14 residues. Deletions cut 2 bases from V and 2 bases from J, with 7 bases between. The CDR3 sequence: CASSLGWGNQPQHF. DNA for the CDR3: TGTGCCAGCAGTTTAGGTTGGGGCAATCAGCCCCAGCATTTT.

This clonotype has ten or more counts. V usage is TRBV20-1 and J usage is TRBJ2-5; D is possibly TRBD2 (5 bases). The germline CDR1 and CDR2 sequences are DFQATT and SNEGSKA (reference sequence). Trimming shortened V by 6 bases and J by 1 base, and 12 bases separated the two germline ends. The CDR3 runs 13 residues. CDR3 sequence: CSAGLNTQETQYF. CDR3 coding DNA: TGCAGTGCCGGACTCAATACCCAAGAGACCCAGTACTTC.

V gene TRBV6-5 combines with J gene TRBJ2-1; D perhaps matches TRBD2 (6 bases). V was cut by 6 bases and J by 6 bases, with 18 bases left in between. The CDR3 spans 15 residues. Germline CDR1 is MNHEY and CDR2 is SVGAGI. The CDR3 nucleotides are TGTGCCAGCAGCCACCCGTCCCGGGGGATCAATGAGCAGTTCTTC. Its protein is CASSHPSRGINEQFF.

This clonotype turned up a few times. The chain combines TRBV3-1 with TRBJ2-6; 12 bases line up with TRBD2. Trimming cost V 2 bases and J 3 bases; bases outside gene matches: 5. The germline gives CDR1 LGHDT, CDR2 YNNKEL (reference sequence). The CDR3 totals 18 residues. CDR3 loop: CASSQPTSGRGGANVLTF. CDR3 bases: TGTGCCAGCAGCCAACCGACTAGCGGGAGAGGTGGGGCCAACGTCCTGACTTTC.

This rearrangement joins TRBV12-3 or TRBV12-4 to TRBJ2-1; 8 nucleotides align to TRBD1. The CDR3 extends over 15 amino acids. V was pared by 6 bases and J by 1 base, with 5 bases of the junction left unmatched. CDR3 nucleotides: TGTGCCAGCAGCCCGACAGGGGATTCCTACAATGAGCAGTTCTTC. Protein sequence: CASSPTGDSYNEQFF.

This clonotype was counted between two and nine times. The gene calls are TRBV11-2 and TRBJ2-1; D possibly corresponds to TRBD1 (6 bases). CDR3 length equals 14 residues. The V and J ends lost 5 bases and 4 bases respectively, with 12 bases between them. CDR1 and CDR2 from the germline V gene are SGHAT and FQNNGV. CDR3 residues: CASSLGTLYNEQFF. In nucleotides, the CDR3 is TGTGCCAGCAGCCTCGGGACACTTTACAATGAGCAGTTCTTC.

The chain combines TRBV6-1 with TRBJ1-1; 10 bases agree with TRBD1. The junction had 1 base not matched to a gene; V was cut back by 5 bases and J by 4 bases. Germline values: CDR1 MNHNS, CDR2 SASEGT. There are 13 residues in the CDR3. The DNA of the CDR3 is TGTGCCAGCAGTTGGACAGGGGGCACTGAAGCTTTCTTT. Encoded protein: CASSWTGGTEAFF.

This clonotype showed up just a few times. The CDR3 protein is CASSAGVNEQYF. The CDR3 nucleotides read TGCGCCAGCAGTGCGGGAGTGAACGAGCAGTACTTC. The gene calls are TRBV10-2 and TRBJ2-7; a possible D gene is TRBD2 (6 bases). V was clipped by 4 bases and J by 5 bases, with 9 bases between them. The length of the CDR3 is 12 residues. Looked up from germline, CDR1 is WSHSY and CDR2 is SAAADI.

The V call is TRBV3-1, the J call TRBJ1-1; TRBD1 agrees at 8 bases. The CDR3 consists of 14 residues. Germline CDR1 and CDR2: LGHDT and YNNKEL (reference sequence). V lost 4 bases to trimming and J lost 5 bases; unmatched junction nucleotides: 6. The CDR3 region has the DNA TGTGCCAGCAGCCCGCTGGGACAGGCGACTGAAGCTTTCTTT. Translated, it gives CASSPLGQATEAFF.

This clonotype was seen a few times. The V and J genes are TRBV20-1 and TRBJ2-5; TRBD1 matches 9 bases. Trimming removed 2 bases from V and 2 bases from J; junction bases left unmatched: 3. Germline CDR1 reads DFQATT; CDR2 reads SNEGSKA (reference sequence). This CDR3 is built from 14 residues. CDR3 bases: TGCAGTGCTAGACCCGGGACAGGGCAAGAGACCCAGTACTTC. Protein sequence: CSARPGTGQETQYF.

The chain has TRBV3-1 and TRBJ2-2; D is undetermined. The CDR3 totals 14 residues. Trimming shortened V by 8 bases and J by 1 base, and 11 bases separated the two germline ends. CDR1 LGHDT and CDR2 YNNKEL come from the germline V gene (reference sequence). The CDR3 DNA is TGTGCCAGCGGTGGCCGAGGGAACACCGGGGAGCTGTTTTTT. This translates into CASGGRGNTGELFF.

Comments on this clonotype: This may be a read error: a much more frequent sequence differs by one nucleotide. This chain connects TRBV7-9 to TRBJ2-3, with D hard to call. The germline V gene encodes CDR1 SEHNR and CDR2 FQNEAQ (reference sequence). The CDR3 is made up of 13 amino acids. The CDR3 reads CGSSQPSTDTQYF. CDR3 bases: TGTGGCAGCAGTCAACCGAGCACAGATACGCAGTATTTT.

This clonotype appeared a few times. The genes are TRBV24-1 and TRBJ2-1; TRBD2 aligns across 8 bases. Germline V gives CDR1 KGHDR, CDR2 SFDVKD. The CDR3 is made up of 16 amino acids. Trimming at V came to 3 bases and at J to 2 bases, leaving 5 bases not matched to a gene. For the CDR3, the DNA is TGTGCCACCAGTGATATAGCGGGACCCCCCTACAATGAGCAGTTCTTC. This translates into CATSDIAGPPYNEQFF.

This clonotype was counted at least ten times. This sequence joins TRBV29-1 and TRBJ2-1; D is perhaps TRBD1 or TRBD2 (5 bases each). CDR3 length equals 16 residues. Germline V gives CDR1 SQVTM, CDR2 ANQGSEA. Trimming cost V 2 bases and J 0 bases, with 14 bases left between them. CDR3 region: CSVEPRRGASYNEQFF. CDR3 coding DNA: TGCAGCGTTGAACCCCGGAGAGGGGCCTCCTACAATGAGCAGTTCTTC.

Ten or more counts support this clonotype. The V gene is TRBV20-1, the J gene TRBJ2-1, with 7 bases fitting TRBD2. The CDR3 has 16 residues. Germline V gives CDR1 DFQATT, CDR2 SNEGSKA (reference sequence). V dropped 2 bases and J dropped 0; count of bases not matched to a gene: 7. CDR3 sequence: CSARWGGAASYNEQFF. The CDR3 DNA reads TGCAGTGCTAGATGGGGGGGAGCGGCCTCCTACAATGAGCAGTTCTTC.

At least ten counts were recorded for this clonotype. Here the CDR3 reads CASSEAGLAAYNEQFF. In DNA form, the CDR3 reads TGTGCCAGCAGTGAAGCGGGACTAGCGGCGTACAATGAGCAGTTCTTC. The chain couples TRBV2 to TRBJ2-1; 11 bases line up with TRBD2. The CDR3 length is 16 residues. With V trimmed by 0 bases and J by 4 bases, 2 bases remained unmatched. Germline V lookup: CDR1 SNHLY, CDR2 FYNNEI.